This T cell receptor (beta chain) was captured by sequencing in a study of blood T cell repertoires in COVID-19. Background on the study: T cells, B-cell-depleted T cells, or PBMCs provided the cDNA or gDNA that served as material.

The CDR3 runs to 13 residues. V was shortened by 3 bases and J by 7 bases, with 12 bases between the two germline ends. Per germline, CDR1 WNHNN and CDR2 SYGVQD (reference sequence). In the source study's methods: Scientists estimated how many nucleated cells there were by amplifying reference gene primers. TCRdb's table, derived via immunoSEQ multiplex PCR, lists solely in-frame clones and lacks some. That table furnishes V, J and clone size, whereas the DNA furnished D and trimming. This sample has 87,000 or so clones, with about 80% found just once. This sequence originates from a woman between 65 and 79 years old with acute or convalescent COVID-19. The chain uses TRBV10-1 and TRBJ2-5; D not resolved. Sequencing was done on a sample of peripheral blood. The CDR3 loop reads CASSERLGRTQYF. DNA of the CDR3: TGCGCCAGCAGTGAAAGGCTAGGTCGGACCCAGTACTTC.